The clone carrying this T cell receptor beta chain was seen a single time. Assay: immunoSEQ multiplex PCR; the TCRdb copy retains only in-frame clones and omits some. The sample holds some 120,000 clones, 90% seen once. This sample is part of a study of control samples from healthy donors and cancer patients. This CDR3 is 14 amino acids long. Per germline, CDR1 SNHLY and CDR2 FYNNEI. The V end lost 6 bases, the J end lost 4 bases, and 13 bases lay between the germline ends. The clonotype was recovered from a man aged 18-30 years in good health. This chain connects TRBV2 to TRBJ1-5; the D gene is possibly TRBD1 (6 bases). Material: blood. In nucleotides, the CDR3 is TGTGCCAGCAGCTTGACAGGCATAAATCAGCCCCAGCATTTT. Its translation is CASSLTGINQPQHF.